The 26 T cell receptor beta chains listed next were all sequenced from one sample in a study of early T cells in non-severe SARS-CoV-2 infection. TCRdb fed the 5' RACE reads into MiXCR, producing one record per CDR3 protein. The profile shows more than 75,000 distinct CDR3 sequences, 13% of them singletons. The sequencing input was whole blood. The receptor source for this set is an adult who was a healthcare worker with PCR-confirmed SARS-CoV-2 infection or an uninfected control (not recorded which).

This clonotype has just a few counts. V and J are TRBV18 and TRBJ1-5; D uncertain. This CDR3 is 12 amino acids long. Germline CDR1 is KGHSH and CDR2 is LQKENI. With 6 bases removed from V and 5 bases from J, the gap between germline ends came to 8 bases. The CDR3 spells CASSPPDQPQHF. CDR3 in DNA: TGTGCCAGCTCTCCCCCGGATCAGCCCCAGCATTTT.

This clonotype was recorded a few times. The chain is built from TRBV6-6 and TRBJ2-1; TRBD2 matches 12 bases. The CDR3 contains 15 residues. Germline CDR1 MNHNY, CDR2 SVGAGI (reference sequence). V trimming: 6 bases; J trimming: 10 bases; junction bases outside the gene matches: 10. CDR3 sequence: CASRRTSGKIREQFF. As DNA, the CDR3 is TGTGCCAGCAGAAGGACTAGCGGGAAGATTAGAGAGCAGTTCTTC.

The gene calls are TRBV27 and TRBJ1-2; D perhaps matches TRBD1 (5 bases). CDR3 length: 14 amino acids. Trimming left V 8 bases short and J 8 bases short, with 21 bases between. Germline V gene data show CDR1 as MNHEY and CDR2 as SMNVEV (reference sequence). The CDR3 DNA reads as TGTGCCAGCGGAAGACAGTCTTCAACTATGGGCTACACCTTC. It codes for CASGRQSSTMGYTF.

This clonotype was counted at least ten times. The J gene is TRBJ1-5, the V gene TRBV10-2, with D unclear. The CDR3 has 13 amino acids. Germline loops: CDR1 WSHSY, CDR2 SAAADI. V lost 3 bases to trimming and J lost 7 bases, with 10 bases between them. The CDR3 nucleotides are TGCGCCAGCAGTGACTTCGTGAGCCAGCCCCAGCATTTT. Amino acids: CASSDFVSQPQHF.

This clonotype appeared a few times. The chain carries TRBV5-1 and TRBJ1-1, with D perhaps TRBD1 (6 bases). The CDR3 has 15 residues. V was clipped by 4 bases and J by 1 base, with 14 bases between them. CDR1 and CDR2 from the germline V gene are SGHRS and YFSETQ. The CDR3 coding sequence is TGCGCCAGCAGCGTACAGGGTAGGCCGAACACTGAAGCTTTCTTT. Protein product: CASSVQGRPNTEAFF.

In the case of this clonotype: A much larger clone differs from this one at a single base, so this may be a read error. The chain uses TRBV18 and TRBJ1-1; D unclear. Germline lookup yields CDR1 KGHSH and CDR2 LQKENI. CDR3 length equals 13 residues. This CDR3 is CANSLQANTEAFF. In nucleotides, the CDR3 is TGTGCCAACTCACTTCAGGCGAACACTGAAGCTTTCTTT. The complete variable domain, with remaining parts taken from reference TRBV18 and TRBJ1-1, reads NAGVMQNPRHLVRRRGQEARLRCSPMKGHSHVYWYRQLPEEGLKFMVYLQKENIIDESGMPKERFSAEFPKEGPSILRIQQVVRGDSAAYFCANSLQANTEAFFGQGTRLTVV.

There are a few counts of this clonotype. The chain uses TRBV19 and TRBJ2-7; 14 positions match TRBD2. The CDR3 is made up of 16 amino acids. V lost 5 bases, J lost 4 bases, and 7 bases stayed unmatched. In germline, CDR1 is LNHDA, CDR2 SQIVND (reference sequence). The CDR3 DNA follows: TGTGCCAGTAGTGCGCTCGGGACTAGCGGGGGATACGAGCAGTACTTC. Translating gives CASSALGTSGGYEQYF.

In DNA form, the CDR3 reads TGCGCCAGCAGCCAAGATCCCGGAGGGTCGTCCTACAATGAGCAGTTCTTC. It specifies CASSQDPGGSSYNEQFF. The rearrangement joins TRBV4-1 to TRBJ2-1; D is perhaps TRBD2 (6 bases). This CDR3 has 17 residues. Germline V gives CDR1 MGHRA, CDR2 YSYEKL. Trimming removed 0 bases from V and 1 base from J, with 13 bases in between.

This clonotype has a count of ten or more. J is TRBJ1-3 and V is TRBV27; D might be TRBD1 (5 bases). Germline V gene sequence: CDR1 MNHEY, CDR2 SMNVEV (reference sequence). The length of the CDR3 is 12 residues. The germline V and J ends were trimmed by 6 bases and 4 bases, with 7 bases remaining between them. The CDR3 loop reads CASRNRGNTIYF. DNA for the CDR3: TGTGCCAGCAGGAACAGGGGAAACACCATATATTTT.

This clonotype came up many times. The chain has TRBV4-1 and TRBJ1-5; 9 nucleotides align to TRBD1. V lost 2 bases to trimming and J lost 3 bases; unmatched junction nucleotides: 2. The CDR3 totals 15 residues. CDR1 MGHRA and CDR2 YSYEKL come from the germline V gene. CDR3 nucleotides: TGCGCCAGCAGCCAAAGGACAGGGGACAATCAGCCCCAGCATTTT. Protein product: CASSQRTGDNQPQHF.

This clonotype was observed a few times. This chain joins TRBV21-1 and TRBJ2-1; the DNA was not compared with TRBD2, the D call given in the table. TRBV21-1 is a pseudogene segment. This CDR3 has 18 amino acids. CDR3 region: CARKLLAGGWSSYNEQFF. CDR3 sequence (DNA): TGTGCCAGGAAACTACTAGCGGGAGGCTGGAGCTCCTACAATGAGCAGTTCTTC.

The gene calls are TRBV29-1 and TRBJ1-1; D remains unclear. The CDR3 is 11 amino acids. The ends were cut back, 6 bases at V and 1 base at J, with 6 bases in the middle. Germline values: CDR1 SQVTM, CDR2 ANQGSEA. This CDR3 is CSVATNTEAFF. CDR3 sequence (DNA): TGCAGCGTCGCCACGAACACTGAAGCTTTCTTT.

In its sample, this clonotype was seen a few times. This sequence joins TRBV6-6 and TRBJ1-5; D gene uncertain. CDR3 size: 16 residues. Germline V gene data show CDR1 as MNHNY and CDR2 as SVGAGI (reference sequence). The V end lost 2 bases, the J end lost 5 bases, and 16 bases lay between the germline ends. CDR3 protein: CASSYLWAVDHQPQHF. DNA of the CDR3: TGTGCCAGCAGTTACCTCTGGGCCGTTGATCATCAGCCCCAGCATTTT.

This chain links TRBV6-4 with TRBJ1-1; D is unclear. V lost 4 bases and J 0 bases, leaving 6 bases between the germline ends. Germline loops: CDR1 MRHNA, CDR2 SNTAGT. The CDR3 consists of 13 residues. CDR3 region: CASSAEMNTEAFF. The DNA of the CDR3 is TGTGCCAGCAGTGCCGAAATGAACACTGAAGCTTTCTTT.

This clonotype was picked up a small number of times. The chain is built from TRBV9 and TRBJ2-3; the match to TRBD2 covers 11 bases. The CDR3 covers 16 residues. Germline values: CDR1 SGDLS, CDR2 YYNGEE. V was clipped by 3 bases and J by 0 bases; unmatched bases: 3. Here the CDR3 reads CASSGRLAGSTDTQYF. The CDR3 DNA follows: TGTGCCAGCAGCGGGCGACTAGCGGGAAGCACAGATACGCAGTATTTT.

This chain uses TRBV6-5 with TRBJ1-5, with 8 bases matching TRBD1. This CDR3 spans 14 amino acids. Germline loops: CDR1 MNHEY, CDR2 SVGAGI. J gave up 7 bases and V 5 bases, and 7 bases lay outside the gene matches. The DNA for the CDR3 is TGTGCCAGCAGTCCCGGACAGGGTGGCCAGCCCCAGCATTTT. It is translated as CASSPGQGGQPQHF.

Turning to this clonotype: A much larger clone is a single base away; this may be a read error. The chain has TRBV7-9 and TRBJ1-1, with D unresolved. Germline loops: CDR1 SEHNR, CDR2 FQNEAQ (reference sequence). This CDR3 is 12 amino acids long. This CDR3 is CAGSPRATEAFF. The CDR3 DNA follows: TGTGCCGGCAGCCCTAGGGCCACTGAAGCTTTCTTT.

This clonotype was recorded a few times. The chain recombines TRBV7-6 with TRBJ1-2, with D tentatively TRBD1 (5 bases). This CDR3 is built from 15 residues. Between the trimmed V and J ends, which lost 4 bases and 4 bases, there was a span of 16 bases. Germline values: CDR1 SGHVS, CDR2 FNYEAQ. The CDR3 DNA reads TGTGCCAGCAGCTACAGACAGACGTCGCGCTATGGCTACACCTTC. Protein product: CASSYRQTSRYGYTF.

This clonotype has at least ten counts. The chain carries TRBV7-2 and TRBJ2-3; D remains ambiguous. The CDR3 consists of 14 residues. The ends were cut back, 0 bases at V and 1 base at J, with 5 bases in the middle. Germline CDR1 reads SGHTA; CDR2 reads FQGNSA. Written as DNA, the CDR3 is TGTGCCAGCAGCTTAGCCTTGGGCACAGATACGCAGTATTTT. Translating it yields CASSLALGTDTQYF.

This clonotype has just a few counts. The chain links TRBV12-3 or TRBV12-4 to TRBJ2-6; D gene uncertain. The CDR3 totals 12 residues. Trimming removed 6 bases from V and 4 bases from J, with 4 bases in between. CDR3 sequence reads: CASRVGANVLTF. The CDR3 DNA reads TGTGCCAGCAGGGTGGGGGCCAACGTCCTGACTTTC.

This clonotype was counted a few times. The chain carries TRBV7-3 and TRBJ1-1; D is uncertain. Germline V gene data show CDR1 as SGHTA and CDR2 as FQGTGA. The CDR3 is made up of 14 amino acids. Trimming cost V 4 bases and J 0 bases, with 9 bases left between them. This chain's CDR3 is CASSSSPVNTEAFF. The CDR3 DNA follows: TGTGCCAGCAGCTCTTCTCCGGTGAACACTGAAGCTTTCTTT.

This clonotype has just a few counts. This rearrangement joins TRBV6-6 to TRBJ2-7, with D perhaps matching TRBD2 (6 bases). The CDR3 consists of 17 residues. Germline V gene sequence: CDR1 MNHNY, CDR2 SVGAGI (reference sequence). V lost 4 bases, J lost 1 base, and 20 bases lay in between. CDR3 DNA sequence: TGTGCCAGCAGTTCACTCGGGGGACTGCCCTTTTCCTACGAGCAGTACTTC. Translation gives CASSSLGGLPFSYEQYF.

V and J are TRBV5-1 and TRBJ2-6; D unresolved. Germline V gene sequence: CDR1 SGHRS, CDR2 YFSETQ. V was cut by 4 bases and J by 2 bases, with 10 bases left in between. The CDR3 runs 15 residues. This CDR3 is CASSLDTAGANVLTF. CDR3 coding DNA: TGCGCCAGCAGCCTCGACACAGCTGGGGCCAACGTCCTGACTTTC.

CDR3 nucleotides: TGTGCCAGCAGCTGGACAGTGAACACTGAAGCTTTCTTT. Translated: CASSWTVNTEAFF. V usage is TRBV7-6 and J usage is TRBJ1-1; maybe TRBD1 (6 bases). CDR3 length: 13 amino acids. Trimming stripped 4 bases from V and 0 bases from J, with 6 bases between. Per the germline V gene, CDR1 is SGHVS and CDR2 is FNYEAQ.

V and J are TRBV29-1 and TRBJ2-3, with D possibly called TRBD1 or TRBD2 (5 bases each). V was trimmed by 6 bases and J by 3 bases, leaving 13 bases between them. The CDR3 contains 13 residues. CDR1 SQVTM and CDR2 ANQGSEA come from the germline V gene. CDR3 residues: CSVKGRVTDTQYF. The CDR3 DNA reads TGCAGCGTGAAGGGGCGGGTGACAGATACGCAGTATTTT.

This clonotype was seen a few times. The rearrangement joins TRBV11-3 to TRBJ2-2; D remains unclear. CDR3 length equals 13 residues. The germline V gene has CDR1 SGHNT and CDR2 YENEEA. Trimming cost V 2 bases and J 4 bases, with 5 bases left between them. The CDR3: CASSLTVTGELFF. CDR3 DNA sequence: TGTGCCAGCAGCTTAACCGTCACCGGGGAGCTGTTTTTT.